The TCR beta chain under discussion was sequenced for a study of T cells in Graves' hyperthyroidism and ophthalmopathy. Trimming left V 3 bases short and J 7 bases short, with 10 bases between. Per the germline V gene, CDR1 is KGHSH and CDR2 is LQKENI. The CDR3 spans 13 residues. This clonotype showed up many times. Its target is unknown. Study-wide findings and caveats: Median prediction lead before ophthalmopathy onset was 5.5 to 7 months with the model.

Diagnoses used clinical symptoms, serum thyroxine and TRAb, thyroid ultrasound and orbital computed tomography. From RNA transcripts, TCR beta CDR3 regions were amplified. A set of HTBI primers served as the primers for a first-round RT-PCR of the TCR CDR3. Via MiXCR, TCRdb re-called the multiplex PCR reads, giving one row per CDR3 protein. The profile shows about 590,000 distinct CDR3 sequences, more than 13% of them singletons. Material for sequencing was blood. The source of this sequence is a woman aged 18-30 years with Graves' ophthalmopathy. The chain employs TRBV18 and TRBJ2-1, with no clear D. The DNA of the CDR3 is TGTGCCAGCTCACCTCCGAGCCTAAATGAGCAGTTCTTC. Protein: CASSPPSLNEQFF.